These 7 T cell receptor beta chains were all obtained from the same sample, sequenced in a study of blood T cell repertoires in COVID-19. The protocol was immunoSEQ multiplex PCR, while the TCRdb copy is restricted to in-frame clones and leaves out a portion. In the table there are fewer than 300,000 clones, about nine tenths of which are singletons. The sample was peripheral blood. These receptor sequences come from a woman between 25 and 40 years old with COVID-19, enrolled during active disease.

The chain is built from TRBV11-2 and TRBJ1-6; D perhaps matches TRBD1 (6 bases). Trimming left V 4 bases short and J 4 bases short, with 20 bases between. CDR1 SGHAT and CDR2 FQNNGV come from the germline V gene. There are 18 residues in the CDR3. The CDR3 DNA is TGTGCCAGCAGCTCCCCGGGGGGCAGTACCATTTATAATTCACCCCTCCACTTT. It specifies CASSSPGGSTIYNSPLHF.

The CDR3 here is CASGETGGYGYTF. The CDR3 DNA follows: TGTGCCAGCGGTGAGACAGGGGGCTATGGCTACACCTTC. The rearrangement links TRBV28 to TRBJ1-2; 9 bases line up with TRBD1. This CDR3 spans 13 amino acids. Per the germline V gene, CDR1 is MDHEN and CDR2 is SYDVKM. Trimming took 8 bases from V and 4 from J; bases not matched to a gene: 5.

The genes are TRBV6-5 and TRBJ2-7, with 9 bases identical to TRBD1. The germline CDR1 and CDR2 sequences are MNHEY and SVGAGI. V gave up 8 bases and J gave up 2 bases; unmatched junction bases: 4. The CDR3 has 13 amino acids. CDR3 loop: CASQGTGTYEQYF. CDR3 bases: TGTGCCAGCCAAGGGACAGGGACCTACGAGCAGTACTTC.

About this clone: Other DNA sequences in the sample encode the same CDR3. The CDR3 reads CASSLDRGYEQYF. The CDR3 coding sequence is TGTGCCAGCAGTTTAGACAGGGGCTACGAGCAGTACTTC. The rearrangement uses TRBV27 and TRBJ2-7, with TRBD1 identical over 8 bases. Germline trimming cut 2 bases from V and 3 bases from J; bases unmatched to any gene: 0. The germline CDR1 and CDR2 sequences are MNHEY and SMNVEV (reference sequence). CDR3 size: 13 residues.

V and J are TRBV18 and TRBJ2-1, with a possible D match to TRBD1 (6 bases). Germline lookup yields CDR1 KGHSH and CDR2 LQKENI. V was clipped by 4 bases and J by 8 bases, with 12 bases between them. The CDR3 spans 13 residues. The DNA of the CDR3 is TGTGCCAGCTCACTCTATCAGGGGTATGAGCAGTTCTTC. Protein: CASSLYQGYEQFF.

This chain's CDR3 is CASTTRTGWGEAFF. DNA for the CDR3: TGTGCCAGTACCACCCGGACAGGCTGGGGTGAAGCTTTCTTT. This chain links TRBV19 with TRBJ1-1, with 7 bases that match TRBD1. This CDR3 is built from 14 residues. Trimming removed 7 bases from V and 7 bases from J; junction bases left unmatched: 12. Germline-derived CDR1 and CDR2 are LNHDA and SQIVND (reference sequence).

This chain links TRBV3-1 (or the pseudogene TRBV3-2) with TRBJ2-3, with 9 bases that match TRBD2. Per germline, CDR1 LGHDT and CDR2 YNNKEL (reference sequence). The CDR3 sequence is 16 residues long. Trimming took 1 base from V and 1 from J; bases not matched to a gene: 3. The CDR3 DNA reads TGTGCCAGCAGCCAAGTAATAGCGGGAGGCACAGATACGCAGTATTTT. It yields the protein CASSQVIAGGTDTQYF.